Listed below are T cell receptor beta chains from one sample, sequenced in a study of T cells of healthy individuals. TCRdb reanalysed the 5' RACE reads using MiXCR and keeps one entry per CDR3 protein. The sample lists about 82,000 distinct CDR3 sequences; about 5% were seen once. The source is a female donor in good health. Both conserved end residues are part of each CDR3. Fields, in order: J gene, D gene, V gene, clone size, CDR3 DNA, CDR3 protein. A D gene is named only where the DNA matches it firmly. For some rows the clone size is stated as once, few or many, or as a class when expanded; others skip it.

J gene: TRBJ1-1
D gene: NA
V gene: TRBV20-1
clone size: few
CDR3 DNA: TGCAGTGCTAGAGATGCAAAGGGGGACACTGAAGCTTTCTTT
CDR3 protein: CSARDAKGDTEAFF

J gene: TRBJ1-5
D gene: TRBD1
V gene: TRBV12-3/TRBV12-4
clone size: NA
CDR3 DNA: TGTGCCAGCAGTTTCCGACAGGGAGATCAGCCCCAGCATTTT
CDR3 protein: CASSFRQGDQPQHF

J gene: TRBJ2-5
D gene: TRBD1
V gene: TRBV29-1
clone size: many
CDR3 DNA: TGCAGCGGTCAGGGGGCGCAAGAGACCCAGTACTTC
CDR3 protein: CSGQGAQETQYF

J gene: TRBJ1-1
D gene: NA
V gene: TRBV7-3
clone size: NA
CDR3 DNA: TGTGCCAGCAGCCCTACGCAGAGCAACACTGAAGCTTTCTTT
CDR3 protein: CASSPTQSNTEAFF

J gene: TRBJ2-2
D gene: TRBD1
V gene: TRBV7-3
clone size: NA
CDR3 DNA: TGTGCCAGCAGCTTAAACAGGGGTAACACCGGGGAGCTGTTTTTT
CDR3 protein: CASSLNRGNTGELFF

J gene: TRBJ1-1
D gene: NA
V gene: TRBV3-1
clone size: NA
CDR3 DNA: TGTGCCAGCAGCCAAGATAGGCGCGGGGGAGGTGAAGCTTTCTTT
CDR3 protein: CASSQDRRGGGEAFF

J gene: TRBJ2-1
D gene: NA
V gene: TRBV29-1
clone size: many
CDR3 DNA: TGCAGCGTTGAAGATATGAATCTAGCTAAAGGGAATGAGCAGTTCTTC
CDR3 protein: CSVEDMNLAKGNEQFF

J gene: TRBJ1-5
D gene: NA
V gene: TRBV12-3/TRBV12-4
clone size: many
CDR3 DNA: TGTGCCAGCACAGGGTCCCCTAATCAGCCCCAGCATTTT
CDR3 protein: CASTGSPNQPQHF

J gene: TRBJ2-7
D gene: TRBD1
V gene: TRBV7-8
clone size: many
CDR3 DNA: TGTGCCAGCAGCTACCAGGGACAGACCTTTGAGCAGTACTTC
CDR3 protein: CASSYQGQTFEQYF

J gene: TRBJ2-5
D gene: NA
V gene: TRBV6-2/TRBV6-3
clone size: many
CDR3 DNA: TGTGCCAGCAGTTACAGCTCGGGAAGAGAGACCCAGTACTTC
CDR3 protein: CASSYSSGRETQYF

J gene: TRBJ1-5
D gene: NA
V gene: TRBV7-9
clone size: many
CDR3 DNA: TGTGCCAGCAGCTTGAACGGGCCGAATCAGCCCCAGCATTTT
CDR3 protein: CASSLNGPNQPQHF

J gene: TRBJ1-2
D gene: NA
V gene: TRBV12-3/TRBV12-4
clone size: few
CDR3 DNA: TGTGCCAGCAGTCCTAGTCGGAGGGCAGATAACTATGGCTACACCTTC
CDR3 protein: CASSPSRRADNYGYTF

J gene: TRBJ2-2
D gene: NA
V gene: TRBV4-3
clone size: few
CDR3 DNA: TGCGCCAGCAGCCAAGAAGGAGGTCGAGTTCCCGGGGAGCTGTTTTTT
CDR3 protein: CASSQEGGRVPGELFF

J gene: TRBJ2-3
D gene: NA
V gene: TRBV28
clone size: many
CDR3 DNA: TGTGCCAGCAGTTTATGGCAGACGGACCGCACAGATACGCAGTATTTT
CDR3 protein: CASSLWQTDRTDTQYF

J gene: TRBJ2-5
D gene: NA
V gene: TRBV12-3/TRBV12-4
clone size: NA
CDR3 DNA: TGTGCCAGCAGTTTAGGTGCGGCTAGGCGCGAGACCCAGTACTTC
CDR3 protein: CASSLGAARRETQYF

J gene: TRBJ2-7
D gene: NA
V gene: TRBV5-5
clone size: many
CDR3 DNA: TGTGCCAGCAGCATCCGCAGGGATAGCTCCTACGAGCAGTACTTC
CDR3 protein: CASSIRRDSSYEQYF

J gene: TRBJ2-6
D gene: NA
V gene: TRBV6-5
clone size: many
CDR3 DNA: TGTGCCAGCCAGGGGGGTGGGGTTGGGGCCAACGTCCTGACTTTC
CDR3 protein: CASQGGGVGANVLTF

J gene: TRBJ2-3
D gene: NA
V gene: TRBV4-3
clone size: few
CDR3 DNA: TGCGCCAGCAGCCAAGACGAGGGTCGTACGCAGTATTTT
CDR3 protein: CASSQDEGRTQYF

J gene: TRBJ1-5
D gene: NA
V gene: TRBV14
clone size: few
CDR3 DNA: TGTGCCAGCAGCCACTTTCCCAATCAGCCCCAGCATTTT
CDR3 protein: CASSHFPNQPQHF

J gene: TRBJ2-7
D gene: NA
V gene: TRBV29-1
clone size: many
CDR3 DNA: TGCAGCGTTGTAGCGCCCGCCTACGAGCAGTACTTC
CDR3 protein: CSVVAPAYEQYF

J gene: TRBJ1-5
D gene: NA
V gene: TRBV2
clone size: NA
CDR3 DNA: TGTGCCAGCAGCCCGTTGCGGCAGCCCCAGCATTTT
CDR3 protein: CASSPLRQPQHF

J gene: TRBJ1-5
D gene: NA
V gene: TRBV6-5
clone size: many
CDR3 DNA: TGTGCCAGCAGTTACGATGGGACCGATAATCAGCCCCAGCATTTT
CDR3 protein: CASSYDGTDNQPQHF

J gene: TRBJ2-1
D gene: NA
V gene: TRBV12-3/TRBV12-4
clone size: many
CDR3 DNA: TGTGCCAGCACCTCACGGGGGAAGGGGAATGAGCAGTTCTTC
CDR3 protein: CASTSRGKGNEQFF

J gene: TRBJ2-2
D gene: NA
V gene: TRBV7-2
clone size: few
CDR3 DNA: TGTGCCAGCAGCTTAACGTGGGTCCGGGAGCTGTTTTTT
CDR3 protein: CASSLTWVRELFF

J gene: TRBJ1-3
D gene: NA
V gene: TRBV6-6
clone size: NA
CDR3 DNA: TGTGCCAGCAGTTTACAGGCCAGCTCTGGAAACACCATATATTTT
CDR3 protein: CASSLQASSGNTIYF

J gene: TRBJ1-6
D gene: NA
V gene: TRBV18
clone size: NA
CDR3 DNA: TGTGCCAGCTCTCAAAAACAGGGTGGATCACCCCTCCACTTT
CDR3 protein: CASSQKQGGSPLHF

J gene: TRBJ2-1
D gene: TRBD2
V gene: TRBV20-1
clone size: few
CDR3 DNA: TGCAGCGTTAGCGGGAGAAGCTCCTACAATGAGCAGTTCTTC
CDR3 protein: CSVSGRSSYNEQFF

J gene: TRBJ2-3
D gene: NA
V gene: TRBV5-5
clone size: many
CDR3 DNA: TGTGCCAGCAGCCAGGGTGGGGATACGCAGTATTTT
CDR3 protein: CASSQGGDTQYF

J gene: TRBJ1-1
D gene: NA
V gene: TRBV12-5
clone size: many
CDR3 DNA: TGTGCTAGTGGTTTCGTAGGGTCCGGGACTGAAGCTTTCTTT
CDR3 protein: CASGFVGSGTEAFF

J gene: TRBJ1-1
D gene: TRBD1
V gene: TRBV28
clone size: few
CDR3 DNA: TGTGCCAGCAGTTTCGCACAGGGGACTGAAGCTTTCTTT
CDR3 protein: CASSFAQGTEAFF

J gene: TRBJ2-2
D gene: NA
V gene: TRBV9
clone size: NA
CDR3 DNA: TGTGCCAGCAGCGTAGTAGGTACGGGACTGGCCACCGGGGAGCTGTTTTTT
CDR3 protein: CASSVVGTGLATGELFF

J gene: TRBJ2-7
D gene: NA
V gene: TRBV6-2/TRBV6-3
clone size: few
CDR3 DNA: TGTGCCAGCAGTTTGCTAGCGCTTTCCTACGAGCAGTACTTC
CDR3 protein: CASSLLALSYEQYF

J gene: TRBJ2-7
D gene: NA
V gene: TRBV30
clone size: many
CDR3 DNA: TGTGCCTGGAGAAGGGCTACAGGTTACGAGCAGTACTTC
CDR3 protein: CAWRRATGYEQYF

J gene: TRBJ2-1
D gene: TRBD1
V gene: TRBV24-1
clone size: many
CDR3 DNA: TGTGCCACCAGTGATGCGGACAGGGAGTACAATGAGCAGTTCTTC
CDR3 protein: CATSDADREYNEQFF

J gene: TRBJ2-1
D gene: NA
V gene: TRBV11-2
clone size: many
CDR3 DNA: TGTGCCAGCAGCTCTGTTGGATCCTACAATGAGCAGTTCTTC
CDR3 protein: CASSSVGSYNEQFF

J gene: TRBJ1-1
D gene: NA
V gene: TRBV2
clone size: many
CDR3 DNA: TGTGCCAGCAGTGCCGGGCCAGCGAACACTGAAGCTTTCTTT
CDR3 protein: CASSAGPANTEAFF

J gene: TRBJ2-5
D gene: NA
V gene: TRBV6-6
clone size: many
CDR3 DNA: TGTGCCAGCAGTTACTCCCGGGACTTAATGGGGACCCAGTACTTC
CDR3 protein: CASSYSRDLMGTQYF

J gene: TRBJ2-7
D gene: NA
V gene: TRBV30
clone size: many
CDR3 DNA: TGTGCCTGGAGTCGAGGGGACTCCTACGAGCAGTACTTC
CDR3 protein: CAWSRGDSYEQYF

J gene: TRBJ1-1
D gene: NA
V gene: TRBV3-1
clone size: few
CDR3 DNA: TGTGCCAGCAGCCCGACGAGGGTGAACACTGAAGCTTTCTTT
CDR3 protein: CASSPTRVNTEAFF

J gene: TRBJ1-2
D gene: TRBD1
V gene: TRBV6-6
clone size: few
CDR3 DNA: TGTGCCGGAAGGAACCCGGGACAGGAGGACTGTGGCTACACCTTC
CDR3 protein: CAGRNPGQEDCGYTF

J gene: TRBJ1-2
D gene: NA
V gene: TRBV9
clone size: many
CDR3 DNA: TGTGCCAGCAGCGTAGACAGCAGCAGCTATGGCTACACCTTC
CDR3 protein: CASSVDSSSYGYTF